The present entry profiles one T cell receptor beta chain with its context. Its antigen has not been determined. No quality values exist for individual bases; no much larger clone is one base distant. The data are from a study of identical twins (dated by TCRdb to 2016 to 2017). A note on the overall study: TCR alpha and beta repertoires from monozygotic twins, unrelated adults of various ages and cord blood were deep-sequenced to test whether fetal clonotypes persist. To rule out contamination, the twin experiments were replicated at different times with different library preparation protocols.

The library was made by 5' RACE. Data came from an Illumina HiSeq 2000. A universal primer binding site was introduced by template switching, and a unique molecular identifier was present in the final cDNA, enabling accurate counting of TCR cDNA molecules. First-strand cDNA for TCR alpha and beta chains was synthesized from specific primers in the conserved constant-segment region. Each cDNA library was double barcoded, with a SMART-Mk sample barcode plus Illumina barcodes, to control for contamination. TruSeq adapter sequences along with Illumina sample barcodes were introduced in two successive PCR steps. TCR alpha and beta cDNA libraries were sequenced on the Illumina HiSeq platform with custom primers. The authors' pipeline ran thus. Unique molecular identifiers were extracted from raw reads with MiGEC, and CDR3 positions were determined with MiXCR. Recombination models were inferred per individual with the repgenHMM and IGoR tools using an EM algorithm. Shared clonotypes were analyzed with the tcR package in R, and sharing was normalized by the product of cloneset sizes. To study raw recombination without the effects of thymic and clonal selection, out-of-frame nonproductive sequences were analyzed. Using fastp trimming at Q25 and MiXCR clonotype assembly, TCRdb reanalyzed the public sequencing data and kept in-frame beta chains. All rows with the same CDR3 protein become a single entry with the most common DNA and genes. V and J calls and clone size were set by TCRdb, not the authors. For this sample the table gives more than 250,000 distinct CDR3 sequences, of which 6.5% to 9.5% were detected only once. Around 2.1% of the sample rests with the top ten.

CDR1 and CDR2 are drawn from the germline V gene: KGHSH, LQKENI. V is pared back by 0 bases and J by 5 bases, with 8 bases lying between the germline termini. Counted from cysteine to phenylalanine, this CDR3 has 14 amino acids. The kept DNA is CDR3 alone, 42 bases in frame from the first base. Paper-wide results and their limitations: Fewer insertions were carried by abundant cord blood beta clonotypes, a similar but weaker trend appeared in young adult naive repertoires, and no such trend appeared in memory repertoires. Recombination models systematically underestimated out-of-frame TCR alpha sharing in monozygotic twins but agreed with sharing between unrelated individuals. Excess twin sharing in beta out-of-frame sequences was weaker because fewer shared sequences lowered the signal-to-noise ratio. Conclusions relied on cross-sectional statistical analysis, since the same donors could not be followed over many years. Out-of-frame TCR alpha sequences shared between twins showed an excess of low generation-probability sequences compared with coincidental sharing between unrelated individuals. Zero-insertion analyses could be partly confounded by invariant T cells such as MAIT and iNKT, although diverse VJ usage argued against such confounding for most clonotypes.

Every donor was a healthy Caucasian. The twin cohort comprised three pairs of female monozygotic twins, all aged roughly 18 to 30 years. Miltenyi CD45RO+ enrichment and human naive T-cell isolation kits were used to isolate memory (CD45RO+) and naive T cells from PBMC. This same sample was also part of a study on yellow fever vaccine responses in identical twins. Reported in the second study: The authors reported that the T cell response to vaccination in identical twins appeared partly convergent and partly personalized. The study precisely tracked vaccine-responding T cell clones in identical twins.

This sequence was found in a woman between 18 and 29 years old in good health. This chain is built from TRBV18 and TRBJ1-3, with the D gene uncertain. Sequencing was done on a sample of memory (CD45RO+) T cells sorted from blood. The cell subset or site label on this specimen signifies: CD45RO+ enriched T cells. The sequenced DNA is TGTGCCAGCTCACCACCGATCGACAGAAACACCATATATTTT. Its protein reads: CASSPPIDRNTIYF.